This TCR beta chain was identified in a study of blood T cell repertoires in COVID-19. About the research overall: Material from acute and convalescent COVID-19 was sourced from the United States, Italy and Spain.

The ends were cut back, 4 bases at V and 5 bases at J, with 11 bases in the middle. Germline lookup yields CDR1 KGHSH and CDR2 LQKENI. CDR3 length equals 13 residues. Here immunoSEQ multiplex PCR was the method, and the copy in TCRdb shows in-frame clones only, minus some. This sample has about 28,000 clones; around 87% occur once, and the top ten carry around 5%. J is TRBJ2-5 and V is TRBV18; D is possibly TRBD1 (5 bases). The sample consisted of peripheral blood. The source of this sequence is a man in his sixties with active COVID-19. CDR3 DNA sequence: TGTGCCAGCTCACTTTCCAGGGTTGAGACCCAGTACTTC. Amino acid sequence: CASSLSRVETQYF.